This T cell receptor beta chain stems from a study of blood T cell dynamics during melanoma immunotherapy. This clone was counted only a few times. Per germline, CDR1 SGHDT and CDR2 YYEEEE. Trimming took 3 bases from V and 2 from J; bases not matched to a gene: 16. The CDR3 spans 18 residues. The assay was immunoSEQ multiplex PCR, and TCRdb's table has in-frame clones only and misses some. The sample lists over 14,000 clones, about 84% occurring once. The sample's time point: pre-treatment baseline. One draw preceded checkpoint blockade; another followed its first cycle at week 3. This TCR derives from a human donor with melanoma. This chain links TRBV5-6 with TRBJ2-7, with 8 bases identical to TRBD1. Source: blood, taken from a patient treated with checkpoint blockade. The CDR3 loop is CASSSSGQGARLAYEQYF. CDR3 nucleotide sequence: TGTGCCAGCAGCTCTTCTGGGCAGGGGGCCAGATTGGCCTACGAGCAGTACTTC.